This TCR beta chain was observed in a study of cytomegalovirus exposure and HLA in healthy donors. Separate from the roughly 720-subject first cohort, the approximately 120-subject validation cohort was the one that the donors belonged to. Study results and caveats: Reportedly, cytomegalovirus status was diagnosed with high sensitivity and specificity.

The CDR3 spans 15 residues. V lost 0 bases to trimming and J lost 1 base, with 10 bases between them. Germline values: CDR1 LNHDA, CDR2 SQIVND (reference sequence). Here immunoSEQ multiplex PCR was the method, and the copy in TCRdb shows in-frame clones only, minus some. The sample carries roughly 310,000 clones, approximately 91% recorded once. Comments on this clone: The antigen remains unidentified.

The TCR was taken from a man aged 25-45 years in good health and CMV-seronegative. The V call is TRBV19, the J call TRBJ2-7, with a possible D match to TRBD2 (6 bases). Sequencing was performed on PBMCs. The CDR3 DNA is TGTGCCAGTAGTATAGAGGCCCTAGCGTCCTACGAGCAGTACTTC. Translation gives CASSIEALASYEQYF.